These 22 T cell receptor beta chains originate from one sample sequenced in a study of T cells after posttransplantation cyclophosphamide. Data came from immunoSEQ multiplex PCR; TCRdb stores just in-frame clones and leaves some out. Among under 7,000 clones listed, 60% to 85% were seen once. Material for sequencing was memory CD4+ T cells sorted from blood. Receptors originate from a woman aged 50 to 65 in good health and a related stem cell transplant donor.

The chain has TRBV27 and TRBJ2-7; D unclear. The V end lost 5 bases, the J end lost 0 bases, and 8 bases lay between the germline ends. The CDR3 consists of 13 residues. Germline assignment: CDR1 MNHEY and CDR2 SMNVEV (reference sequence). Here the CDR3 reads CASSLASSYEQYF. The CDR3 DNA follows: TGTGCCAGCAGTCTTGCGAGCTCCTACGAGCAGTACTTC.

The chain links TRBV5-4 to TRBJ2-7, with a tentative D call TRBD2 (6 bases). Germline-derived CDR1 and CDR2 are SGHNT and YYREEE (reference sequence). Trimming shortened V by 5 bases and J by 0 bases, and 9 bases separated the two germline ends. There are 13 residues in the CDR3. CDR3 sequence (DNA): TGTGCCAGCAGAGGGGACTTCTCCTACGAGCAGTACTTC. Translating it yields CASRGDFSYEQYF.

The gene calls are TRBV7-3 and TRBJ2-7; D is perhaps TRBD2 (6 bases). Trimming shortened V by 4 bases and J by 4 bases, and 11 bases separated the two germline ends. The CDR3 totals 13 residues. CDR1 and CDR2 (germline): SGHTA, FQGTGA. This CDR3 reads CASSYGSGYEQYF. In DNA form, the CDR3 reads TGTGCCAGCAGCTACGGGAGTGGTTACGAGCAGTACTTC.

For the CDR3, the DNA is TGCAGCGTTGAAACCGACAGTGACTACAATGAGCAGTTCTTC. This gives the protein CSVETDSDYNEQFF. The chain couples TRBV29-1 to TRBJ2-1; a weak D match, TRBD1 (5 bases). The CDR3 has 14 amino acids. Trimming stripped 2 bases from V and 3 bases from J, with 11 bases between. Germline lookup yields CDR1 SQVTM and CDR2 ANQGSEA.

The chain recombines TRBV5-1 with TRBJ2-5, with a possible D match to TRBD2 (5 bases). Germline CDR1 SGHRS, CDR2 YFSETQ. The CDR3 consists of 14 residues. Trimming left V 1 base short and J 0 bases short, with 7 bases between. CDR3 sequence (DNA): TGCGCCAGCAGCTTGAACGGGAACCAAGAGACCCAGTACTTC. Amino acid sequence: CASSLNGNQETQYF.

The chain uses TRBV2 and TRBJ2-5; 10 bases fit TRBD2. Trimming cost V 6 bases and J 1 base; bases outside gene matches: 8. The CDR3 runs to 16 residues. Germline V gene lookup returns CDR1 SNHLY and CDR2 FYNNEI. CDR3 residues: CASRGGASGGQETQYF. Here the CDR3 DNA reads TGTGCCAGCAGGGGTGGGGCTAGCGGGGGCCAAGAGACCCAGTACTTC.

The rearrangement links TRBV27 to TRBJ2-7, with TRBD1 matching 9 bases. V shed 6 bases, J shed 2 bases, and the junction held 8 bases outside the gene matches. The CDR3 has 15 amino acids. The germline V gene encodes CDR1 MNHEY and CDR2 SMNVEV (reference sequence). The CDR3: CASRAGTGKTYEQYF. CDR3 coding DNA: TGTGCCAGCAGAGCCGGGACAGGGAAGACCTACGAGCAGTACTTC.

This clone was seen only a few times. The CDR3 region is CASSPLAGVYEQYF. The DNA of the CDR3 is TGTGCCAGCAGCCCCTTAGCGGGAGTTTACGAGCAGTACTTC. The rearrangement uses TRBV11-2 and TRBJ2-7, with 9 positions matching TRBD2. J gave up 4 bases and V 5 bases, and 6 bases lay outside the gene matches. The germline gives CDR1 SGHAT, CDR2 FQNNGV. The CDR3 consists of 14 residues.

The CDR3 region is CASSQDQERTGVKNIQYF. CDR3 in DNA: TGCGCCAGCAGCCAAGATCAGGAACGGACAGGGGTCAAAAACATTCAGTACTTC. The chain recombines TRBV4-1 with TRBJ2-4; 9 nucleotides line up with TRBD1. Germline lookup yields CDR1 MGHRA and CDR2 YSYEKL. After removal of 0 bases from V and 3 bases from J, the junction contained 9 bases not matched to a gene. The length of the CDR3 is 18 residues.

The chain has TRBV7-6 and TRBJ2-7; TRBD1 agrees at 9 bases. This CDR3 is 15 amino acids long. Germline-derived CDR1 and CDR2 are SGHVS and FNYEAQ. The V and J ends lost 4 bases and 6 bases, in that order; junction bases with no gene match: 10. CDR3 residues: CASSSAGTGPVEQYF. The CDR3, as DNA: TGTGCCAGCAGCTCCGCCGGGACAGGGCCGGTCGAGCAGTACTTC. The full variable domain, its missing parts supplied by reference TRBV7-6 and TRBJ2-7, is GAGVSQSPRYKVTKRGQDVALRCDPISGHVSLYWYRQALGQGPEFLTYFNYEAQQDKSGLPNDRFSAERPEGSISTLTIQRTEQRDSAMYRCASSSAGTGPVEQYFGPGTRLTVT.

The chain links TRBV6-1 to TRBJ2-2; 9 positions match TRBD1. This CDR3 region has 14 residues. Losses at the gene ends were 7 bases for V and 7 bases for J; bases not matched to a gene: 7. Germline CDR1 is MNHNS and CDR2 is SASEGT. CDR3 coding DNA: TGTGCCAGCACCGGACAGGGGAAATACGGGGAGCTGTTTTTT. It encodes CASTGQGKYGELFF.

The chain joins TRBV10-3 to TRBJ2-5; 7 bases line up with TRBD1. The J call could be wrong; TRBJ2-7 is a better fit for the DNA end. The CDR3 has 14 amino acids. CDR1 ENHRY and CDR2 SYGVKD come from the germline V gene. The CDR3 sequence: CAISSRQGSAEQYF. The CDR3 DNA reads as TGTGCCATCAGTTCCCGACAGGGTTCGGCCGAGCAGTACTTC.

V gene TRBV30 combines with J gene TRBJ1-1, with D unresolved. Germline assignment: CDR1 GTSNPN and CDR2 SVGIG (reference sequence). The CDR3 runs 12 residues. V was shortened by 3 bases and J by 5 bases, with 10 bases between the two germline ends. CDR3 protein: CAWRGRRTEAFF. The CDR3 DNA reads as TGTGCCTGGAGGGGTAGGAGGACTGAAGCTTTCTTT.

CDR3 DNA sequence: TGTGCCAGCAGCTTGGGCGTCTCTGGGGCCAACGTCCTGACTTTC. Its protein is CASSLGVSGANVLTF. V usage is TRBV5-6 and J usage is TRBJ2-6; D gene unclear. The CDR3 contains 15 residues. CDR1 and CDR2 from the germline V gene are SGHDT and YYEEEE. V was clipped by 0 bases and J by 0 bases, with 4 bases between them.

The genes are TRBV30 and TRBJ1-1, with TRBD1 matching 9 bases. V trimming: 6 bases; J trimming: 6 bases; junction bases outside the gene matches: 11. Looked up from germline, CDR1 is GTSNPN and CDR2 is SVGIG (reference sequence). This CDR3 is built from 14 residues. The CDR3 reads CACPQRGQGPEAFF. Here the CDR3 DNA reads TGTGCCTGCCCCCAGAGAGGACAGGGGCCTGAAGCTTTCTTT.

The CDR3 loop reads CASIGRGRAEGETQYF. The CDR3 DNA reads as TGTGCCAGTATTGGACGCGGGAGGGCCGAGGGGGAGACCCAGTACTTC. The chain has TRBV19 and TRBJ2-5; 9 nucleotides align to TRBD2. CDR3 length: 16 residues. V lost 7 bases to trimming and J lost 5 bases; unmatched junction nucleotides: 14. CDR1 is LNHDA and CDR2 is SQIVND in the germline V gene (reference sequence).

CDR3 amino acids: CAIAGSPNTGELFF. The CDR3 region has the DNA TGTGCCATTGCCGGGTCCCCCAACACCGGGGAGCTGTTTTTT. This rearrangement joins TRBV10-3 to TRBJ2-2, with no clear D. The CDR3 runs to 14 residues. V lost 9 bases to trimming and J lost 2 bases, with 13 bases between them. From germline, CDR1 is ENHRY and CDR2 SYGVKD.

This chain joins TRBV5-6 and TRBJ1-6; the D gene is possibly TRBD1 (5 bases). Trimming pared 4 bases from V and 1 base from J, leaving 9 bases between. The CDR3 spans 15 residues. CDR1 and CDR2 (germline): SGHDT, YYEEEE. This chain's CDR3 is CASSGGESYNSPLHF. In DNA form, the CDR3 reads TGTGCCAGCAGCGGAGGGGAATCCTATAATTCACCCCTCCACTTT.

The CDR3 DNA is TGTGCCTGGAATGGGGGGAGGGCCGGCGGTGAGCAGTTCTTC. It translates to CAWNGGRAGGEQFF. The rearrangement links TRBV30 to TRBJ2-1; 7 nucleotides line up with TRBD2. Unmatched junction bases numbered 12, after V lost 4 bases and J lost 9 bases. The CDR3 is 14 residues long. The germline V gene encodes CDR1 GTSNPN and CDR2 SVGIG (reference sequence).

This sequence joins TRBV4-1 and TRBJ2-3; TRBD1 matches at 9 bases. The V and J ends lost 0 bases and 5 bases, in that order; junction bases with no gene match: 6. The germline V gene encodes CDR1 MGHRA and CDR2 YSYEKL. The length of the CDR3 is 16 residues. The CDR3 region has the DNA TGCGCCAGCAGCCAAGATAGGGGACAGGGTGAAGATACGCAGTATTTT. It codes for CASSQDRGQGEDTQYF.

V is TRBV7-2 and J is TRBJ2-3, with 8 bases aligning to TRBD2. The CDR3 is 13 amino acids. Unmatched junction bases numbered 4, after V lost 5 bases and J lost 6 bases. Looked up from germline, CDR1 is SGHTA and CDR2 is FQGNSA. The DNA of the CDR3 is TGTGCCAGCAGCCGGACTAGCCGGGATACGCAGTATTTT. It specifies CASSRTSRDTQYF.

The J gene is TRBJ2-1, the V gene TRBV7-3; D is perhaps TRBD2 (6 bases). Germline-derived CDR1 and CDR2 are SGHTA and FQGTGA. The ends were cut back, 2 bases at V and 0 bases at J, with 11 bases in the middle. This CDR3 region has 16 residues. The CDR3, as DNA: TGTGCCAGCAGCTTACTAGCGCGAAGCTCCTACAATGAGCAGTTCTTC. This codes for CASSLLARSSYNEQFF.